The clone carrying this TCR beta chain showed up just once. No antigen is known for it. This sample is drawn from a study of cytomegalovirus exposure and HLA in healthy donors. Study-wide background: The 120 validation repertoires, a later analysis reported, used the same platform as the approximately 730 repertoires from the first cohort. Findings of the study overall: Specific recognition of CMV antigens was confirmed in vitro for a few chains (all CMV-associated). TCR beta chains numbering roughly 150 were designated cytomegalovirus-associated.

Germline V CDR1 and CDR2: MNHEY, SMNVEV (reference sequence). This CDR3 spans 15 amino acids. The V and J ends lost 8 bases and 4 bases respectively, with 19 bases between them. Donors came from a validation cohort of over a hundred subjects, distinct from the first 666-subject cohort. Clones were read by immunoSEQ multiplex PCR, and TCRdb kept only the in-frame ones, dropping some. The sample lists about 130,000 clones, roughly 89% occurring once. This TCR was recovered from a woman aged 18-29 years in good health and CMV-seronegative. The sample was PBMCs. V gene TRBV27 combines with J gene TRBJ2-3, with a weak D call TRBD2 (5 bases). This CDR3 is CASGDRELLSDTQYF. CDR3 nucleotide sequence: TGTGCCAGCGGGGATAGGGAGCTGTTATCAGATACGCAGTATTTT.